A single sample is the source of the 2 T cell receptor beta chains below, sequenced in a study of graft-versus-host responses after intestinal transplantation (dated by TCRdb to the early 2020s). The intended sense of this specimen's time point label: cells obtained before transplantation from donor or recipient. In mixed lymphocyte reactions, roughly 200,000 CFSE-labeled pre-transplant responders were plated with roughly 200,000 irradiated violet-dye-labeled stimulators and cultured for 6 days. To prepare the library, the immunoSEQ multiplex PCR assay was applied. TCRdb took this table from immuneACCESS and kept in-frame rearrangements with V and J called. Such tables lack part of the clones; where checked against another copy, unresolved V genes explain under half of the gap, and the rest is unexplained. The sample has about 12,000 clones on record, about a third of them singletons. The ten top clones hold 3.2% of the sample.

The sample was alloreactive CD8+ T cells from a mixed lymphocyte reaction culture, taken before intestinal transplant. This specimen's cell subset or site label, interpreted: CFSE-low proliferating T cells sorted from roughly 6-day pre-transplant mixed lymphocyte reaction (GvH or HvG direction). These receptors came from a human patient who received an intestinal transplant.

The rearrangement links TRBV30 to TRBJ1-3; the match to TRBD1 covers 8 bases. Germline trimming cut 5 bases from V and 11 bases from J; bases unmatched to any gene: 11. Germline CDR1 reads GTSNPN; CDR2 reads SVGIG (reference sequence). The CDR3 spans 13 residues. CDR3 sequence (DNA): TGTGCCTGGGGTGAAGGGACAGGACACGCCATATATTTT. It specifies CAWGEGTGHAIYF.

The chain links TRBV7-3 to TRBJ1-5; 9 nucleotides agree with TRBD1. The V gene end was trimmed by 5 bases and the J gene end by 7 bases; junction bases not matched to a gene: 18. Per germline, CDR1 SGHTA and CDR2 FQGTGA. This CDR3 is built from 18 residues. CDR3 residues: CASSPDRTGEGIRQPQHF. CDR3 coding DNA: TGTGCCAGCAGCCCAGATCGGACAGGGGAGGGGATCAGACAGCCCCAGCATTTT.